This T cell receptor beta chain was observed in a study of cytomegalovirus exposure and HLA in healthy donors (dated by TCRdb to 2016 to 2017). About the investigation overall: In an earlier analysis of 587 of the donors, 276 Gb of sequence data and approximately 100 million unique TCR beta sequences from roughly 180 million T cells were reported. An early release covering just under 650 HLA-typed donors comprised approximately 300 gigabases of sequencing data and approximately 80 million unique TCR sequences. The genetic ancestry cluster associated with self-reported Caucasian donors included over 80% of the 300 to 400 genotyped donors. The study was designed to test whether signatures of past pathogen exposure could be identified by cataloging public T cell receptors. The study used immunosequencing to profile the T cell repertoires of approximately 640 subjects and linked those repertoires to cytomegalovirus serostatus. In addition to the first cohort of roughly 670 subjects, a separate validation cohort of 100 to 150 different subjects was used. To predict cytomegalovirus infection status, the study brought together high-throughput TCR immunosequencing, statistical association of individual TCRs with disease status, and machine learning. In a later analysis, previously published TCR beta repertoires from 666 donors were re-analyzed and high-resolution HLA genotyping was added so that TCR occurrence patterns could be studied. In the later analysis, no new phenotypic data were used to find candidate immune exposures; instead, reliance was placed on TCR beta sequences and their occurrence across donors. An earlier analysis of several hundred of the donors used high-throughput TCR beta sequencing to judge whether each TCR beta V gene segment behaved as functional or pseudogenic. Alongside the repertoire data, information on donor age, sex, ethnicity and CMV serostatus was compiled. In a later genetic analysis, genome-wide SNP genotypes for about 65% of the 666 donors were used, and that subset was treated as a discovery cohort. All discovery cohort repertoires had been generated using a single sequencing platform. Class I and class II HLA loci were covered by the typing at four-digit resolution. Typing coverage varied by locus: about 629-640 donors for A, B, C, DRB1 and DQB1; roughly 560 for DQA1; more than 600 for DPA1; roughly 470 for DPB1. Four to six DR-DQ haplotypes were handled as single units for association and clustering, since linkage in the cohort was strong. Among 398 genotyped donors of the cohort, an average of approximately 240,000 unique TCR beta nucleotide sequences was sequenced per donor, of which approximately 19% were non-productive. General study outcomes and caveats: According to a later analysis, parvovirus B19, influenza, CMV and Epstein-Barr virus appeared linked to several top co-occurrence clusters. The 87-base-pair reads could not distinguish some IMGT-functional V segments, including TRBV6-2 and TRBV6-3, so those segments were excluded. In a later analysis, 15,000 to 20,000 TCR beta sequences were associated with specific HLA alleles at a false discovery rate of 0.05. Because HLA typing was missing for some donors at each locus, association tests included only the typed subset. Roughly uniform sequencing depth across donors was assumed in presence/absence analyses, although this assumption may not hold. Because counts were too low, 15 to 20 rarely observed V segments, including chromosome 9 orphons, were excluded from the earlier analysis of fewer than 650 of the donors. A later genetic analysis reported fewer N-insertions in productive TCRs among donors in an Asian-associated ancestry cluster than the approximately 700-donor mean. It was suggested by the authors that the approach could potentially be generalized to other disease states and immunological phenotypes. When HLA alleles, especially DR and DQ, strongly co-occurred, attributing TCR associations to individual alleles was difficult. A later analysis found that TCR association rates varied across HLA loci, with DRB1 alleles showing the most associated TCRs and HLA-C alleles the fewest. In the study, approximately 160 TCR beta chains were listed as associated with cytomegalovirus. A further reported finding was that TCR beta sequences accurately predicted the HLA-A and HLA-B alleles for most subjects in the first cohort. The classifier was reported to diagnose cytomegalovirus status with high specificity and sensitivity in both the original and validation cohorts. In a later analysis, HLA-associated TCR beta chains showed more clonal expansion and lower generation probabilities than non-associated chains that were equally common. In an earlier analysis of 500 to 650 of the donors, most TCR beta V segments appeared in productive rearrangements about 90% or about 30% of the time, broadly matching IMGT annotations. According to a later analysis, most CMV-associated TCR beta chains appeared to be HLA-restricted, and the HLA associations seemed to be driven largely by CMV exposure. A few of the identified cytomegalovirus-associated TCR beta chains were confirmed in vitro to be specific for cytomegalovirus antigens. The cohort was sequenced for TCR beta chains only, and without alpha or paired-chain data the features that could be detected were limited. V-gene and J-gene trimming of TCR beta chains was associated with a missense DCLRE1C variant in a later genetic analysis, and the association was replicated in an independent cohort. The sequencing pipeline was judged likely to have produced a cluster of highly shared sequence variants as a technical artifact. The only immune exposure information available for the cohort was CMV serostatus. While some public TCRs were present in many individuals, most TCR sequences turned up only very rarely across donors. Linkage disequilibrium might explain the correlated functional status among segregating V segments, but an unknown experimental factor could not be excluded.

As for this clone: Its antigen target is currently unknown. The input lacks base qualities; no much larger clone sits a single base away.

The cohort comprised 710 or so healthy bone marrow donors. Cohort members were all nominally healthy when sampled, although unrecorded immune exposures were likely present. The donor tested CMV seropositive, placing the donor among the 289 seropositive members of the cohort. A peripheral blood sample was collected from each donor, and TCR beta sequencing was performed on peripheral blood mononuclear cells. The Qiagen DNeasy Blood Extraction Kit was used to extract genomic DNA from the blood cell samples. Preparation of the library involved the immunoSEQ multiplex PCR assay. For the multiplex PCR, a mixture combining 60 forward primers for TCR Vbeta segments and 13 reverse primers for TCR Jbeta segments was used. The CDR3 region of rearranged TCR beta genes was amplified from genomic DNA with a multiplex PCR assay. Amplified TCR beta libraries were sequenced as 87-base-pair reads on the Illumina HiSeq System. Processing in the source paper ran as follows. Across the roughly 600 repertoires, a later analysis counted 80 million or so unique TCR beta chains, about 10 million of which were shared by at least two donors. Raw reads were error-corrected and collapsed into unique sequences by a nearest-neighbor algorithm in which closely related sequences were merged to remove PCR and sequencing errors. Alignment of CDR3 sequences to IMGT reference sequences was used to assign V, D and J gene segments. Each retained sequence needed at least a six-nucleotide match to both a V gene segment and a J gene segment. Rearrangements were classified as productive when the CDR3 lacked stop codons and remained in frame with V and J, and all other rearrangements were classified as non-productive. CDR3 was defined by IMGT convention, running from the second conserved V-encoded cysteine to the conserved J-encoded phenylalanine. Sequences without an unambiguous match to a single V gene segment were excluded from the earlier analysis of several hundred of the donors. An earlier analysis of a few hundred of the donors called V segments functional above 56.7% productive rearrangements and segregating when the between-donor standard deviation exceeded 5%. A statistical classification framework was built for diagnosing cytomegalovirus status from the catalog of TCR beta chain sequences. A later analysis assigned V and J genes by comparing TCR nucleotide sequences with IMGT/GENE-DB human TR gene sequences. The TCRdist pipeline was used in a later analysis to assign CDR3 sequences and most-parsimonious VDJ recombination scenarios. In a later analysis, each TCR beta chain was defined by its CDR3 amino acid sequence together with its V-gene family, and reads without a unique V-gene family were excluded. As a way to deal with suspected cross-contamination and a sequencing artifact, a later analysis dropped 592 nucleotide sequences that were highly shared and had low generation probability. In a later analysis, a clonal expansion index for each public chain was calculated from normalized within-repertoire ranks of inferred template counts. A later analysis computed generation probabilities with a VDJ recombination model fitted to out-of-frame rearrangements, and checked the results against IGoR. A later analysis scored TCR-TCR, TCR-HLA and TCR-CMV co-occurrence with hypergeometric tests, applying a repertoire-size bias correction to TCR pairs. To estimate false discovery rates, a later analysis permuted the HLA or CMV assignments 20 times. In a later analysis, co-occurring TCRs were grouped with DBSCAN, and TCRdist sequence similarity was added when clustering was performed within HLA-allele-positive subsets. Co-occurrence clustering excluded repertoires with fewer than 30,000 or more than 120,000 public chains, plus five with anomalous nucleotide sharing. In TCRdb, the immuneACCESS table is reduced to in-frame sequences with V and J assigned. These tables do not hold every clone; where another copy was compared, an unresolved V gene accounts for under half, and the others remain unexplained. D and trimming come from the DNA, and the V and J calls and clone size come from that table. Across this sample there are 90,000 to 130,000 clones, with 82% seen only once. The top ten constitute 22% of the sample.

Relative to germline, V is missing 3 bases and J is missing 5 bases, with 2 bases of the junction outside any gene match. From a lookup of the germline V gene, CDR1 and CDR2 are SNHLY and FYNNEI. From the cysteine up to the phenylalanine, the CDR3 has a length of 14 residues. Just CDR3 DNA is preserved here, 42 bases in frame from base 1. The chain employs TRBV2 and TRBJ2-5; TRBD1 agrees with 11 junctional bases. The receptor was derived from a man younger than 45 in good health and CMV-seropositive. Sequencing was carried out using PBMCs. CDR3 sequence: CASSEDRGHETQYF. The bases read TGTGCCAGCAGTGAGGACAGGGGGCACGAGACCCAGTACTTC.